Described below is a single T cell receptor (beta chain) sequence and its context. What this receptor recognizes is not known. One base away there is no much larger clone; base qualities are not given. The record originates from a study of cytomegalovirus exposure and HLA in healthy donors (dated by TCRdb to 2016 to 2017). Concerning the study at large: An earlier analysis of about 560 of the donors reported about 300 Gb of sequence data and some 110 million unique TCR beta sequences obtained from 180 million or so T cells. On average, 235,054 unique TCR beta nucleotide sequences were sequenced per donor among more than 350 genotyped donors of the cohort, with 15% to 20% of those sequences being non-productive. Rather than using new phenotypic data, the later analysis identified candidate immune exposures from TCR beta sequences and from how often those sequences occurred across donors. In an earlier analysis of 587 of the donors, high-throughput TCR beta sequencing was used to judge whether each TCR beta V gene segment behaved as functional or pseudogenic. The study used immunosequencing to profile the T cell repertoires of 666 subjects and linked those repertoires to cytomegalovirus serostatus. Typing coverage differed by locus: A, B, C, DRB1 and DQB1 were typed in roughly 629-630 donors, DQA1 in 522, DPA1 in approximately 610, and DPB1 in 450 to 480. Both class I and class II loci were covered by HLA typing, at four-digit resolution. Besides the first cohort of under 700 subjects, a separate validation cohort made up of 120 different subjects was used. To predict cytomegalovirus infection status, the study brought together high-throughput TCR immunosequencing, statistical association of individual TCRs with disease status, and machine learning. Every repertoire in the discovery cohort had been generated on one and the same sequencing platform. To study patterns of TCR occurrence, a later analysis re-analyzed previously published TCR beta repertoires from hundreds of donors and added high-resolution HLA genotyping. Among the roughly 370 genotyped donors, around 81% belonged to the genetic ancestry cluster associated with self-reported Caucasian donors. Roughly 310 gigabases of sequencing data and 70 million to 100 million unique TCR sequences were included in an early release covering around 650 HLA-typed donors. Alongside the repertoire data, information on donor age, sex, ethnicity and CMV serostatus was compiled. Because of strong linkage in the cohort, 5 or 6 DR-DQ haplotypes were treated as single units for association and clustering. The study aimed to test whether cataloging public T cell receptors could reveal signatures of past pathogen exposure. A later genetic analysis used genome-wide SNP genotypes for about three fifths of the roughly 700 donors, treating that subset as a discovery cohort. The full study reports these points: Because some donors lacked HLA typing at each locus, the association tests relied only on the typed subset. Linkage disequilibrium might explain the correlated functional status among segregating V segments, but an unknown experimental factor could not be excluded. A few of the identified cytomegalovirus-associated TCR beta chains were confirmed in vitro to be specific for cytomegalovirus antigens. Broadly in line with IMGT annotations, most TCR beta V segments showed up in productive rearrangements about 87% or about 30% of the time in an earlier analysis of 450 to 600 of the donors. Cytomegalovirus status was reported to be diagnosed by the classifier with high specificity and sensitivity in both the original and validation cohorts. Across donors, most TCR sequences were observed very rarely, whereas some public TCRs were present in many individuals. In this cohort, only TCR beta chains were sequenced, and detectable features were limited by the absence of alpha or paired-chain data. According to a later analysis, parvovirus B19, influenza, CMV and Epstein-Barr virus appeared linked to several top co-occurrence clusters. When HLA alleles, especially DR and DQ, strongly co-occurred, attributing TCR associations to individual alleles was difficult. Sequencing depth was assumed to be roughly uniform across donors in the presence/absence analyses, though that assumption may not hold. A group of highly shared sequence variants was considered likely to be a technical artifact of the sequencing pipeline. A further reported finding was that TCR beta sequences accurately predicted the HLA-A and HLA-B alleles for most subjects in the first cohort. For the cohort, immune exposure information was limited to CMV serostatus. At a false discovery rate of 0.05, a later analysis linked under 20,000 TCR beta sequences to specific HLA alleles. Some IMGT-functional V segments, including TRBV6-2 and TRBV6-3, could not be told apart with the 87-base-pair reads, so those segments were excluded. In the study, 150 to 200 TCR beta chains were listed as associated with cytomegalovirus. In a later genetic analysis, a missense DCLRE1C variant was associated with V-gene and J-gene trimming of TCR beta chains, and the association was replicated in an independent cohort. It was suggested by the authors that the approach could potentially be generalized to other disease states and immunological phenotypes. Approximately 18 rarely observed V segments, including chromosome 9 orphons, were excluded from the earlier analysis of approximately 600 of the donors because counts were too low. A later genetic analysis reported fewer N-insertions in productive TCRs among donors in an Asian-associated ancestry cluster than the roughly 700-donor mean. In a later analysis, the rate of TCR association differed among HLA loci, with DRB1 alleles having the most associated TCRs and HLA-C alleles having the fewest. In a later analysis, HLA-associated TCR beta chains were found to be more clonally expanded and to have lower generation probabilities than equally common non-associated chains. In a later analysis, most CMV-associated TCR beta chains were found to appear HLA-restricted, with HLA associations seemingly driven largely by CMV exposure.

The cohort was made up of 666 healthy bone marrow donors. At the time of sampling, every cohort member was nominally healthy, though immune exposures that went unrecorded were likely present. The donor tested CMV seronegative and was one of the 352 seronegative cohort members. Each donor provided a peripheral blood sample, and peripheral blood mononuclear cells were used for TCR beta sequencing. The Qiagen DNeasy Blood Extraction Kit was used to extract genomic DNA from the blood cell samples. The junction carries 17 bases between V and J, which are trimmed by 0 bases and 1 base respectively. The CDR3 sequence holds 18 residues, the cysteine and phenylalanine included. This entry keeps only the CDR3 DNA: 54 bases, framed from base 1. The germline V gene yields MGHRA for CDR1 and YSYEKL for CDR2. Libraries came from the immunoSEQ multiplex PCR assay. A mixture of 60 forward primers for TCR Vbeta segments and 13 reverse primers for TCR Jbeta segments was used in the multiplex PCR. A multiplex PCR assay on genomic DNA amplified the CDR3 region of rearranged TCR beta genes. Amplified TCR beta libraries were sequenced as 87-base-pair reads on the Illumina HiSeq System. The published analysis was carried out like this. In a later analysis, 70 million to 95 million unique TCR beta chains were counted across the 500 to 850 repertoires, and approximately 9.9 million of these chains were shared by at least two donors. A nearest-neighbor algorithm error-corrected the raw reads and collapsed the reads into unique sequences, merging closely related sequences to remove PCR and sequencing errors. V, D and J gene segments were assigned by aligning CDR3 sequences to IMGT reference sequences. Each retained sequence needed at least a six-nucleotide match to both a V gene segment and a J gene segment. A rearrangement counted as productive if the CDR3 had no stop codons and remained in frame with V and J, and every other rearrangement counted as non-productive. Following IMGT convention, CDR3 was defined as the stretch from the second conserved V-encoded cysteine to the conserved J-encoded phenylalanine. The earlier analysis of roughly 590 of the donors excluded sequences that lacked an unambiguous match to a single V gene segment. In an earlier analysis of 587 of the donors, a V segment was called functional when productive rearrangements were above 56.7%, and segregating when the standard deviation between donors exceeded 5%. A statistical classification framework was built to diagnose cytomegalovirus status from the catalog of TCR beta chain sequences. V and J gene assignment, in a later analysis, came from comparing TCR nucleotide sequences with IMGT/GENE-DB human TR gene sequences. Using the TCRdist pipeline, a later analysis assigned CDR3 sequences along with most-parsimonious VDJ recombination scenarios. In a later analysis, each TCR beta chain was defined by its CDR3 amino acid sequence together with its V-gene family, and reads lacking a unique V-gene family were excluded. A later analysis removed roughly 590 highly shared, low-generation-probability nucleotide sequences to deal with suspected cross-contamination and a sequencing artifact. In a later analysis, a clonal expansion index for each public chain was calculated from normalized within-repertoire ranks of inferred template counts. A later analysis computed generation probabilities with a VDJ recombination model fitted to out-of-frame rearrangements, and checked the results against IGoR. A later analysis scored TCR-TCR, TCR-HLA and TCR-CMV co-occurrence with hypergeometric tests, applying a repertoire-size bias correction to TCR pairs. A later analysis estimated false discovery rates by permuting HLA or CMV assignments 20 times. In a later analysis, co-occurring TCRs were grouped using DBSCAN, and TCRdist sequence similarity was added for clustering within HLA-allele-positive subsets. Repertoires with fewer than 30,000 or more than 120,000 public chains were left out of co-occurrence clustering, as were a handful of repertoires with anomalous nucleotide sharing. TCRdb provides this immuneACCESS table in a form limited to in-frame rearrangements. Some clones are lacking; in checked studies, under half of them reflect an unresolved V gene, and why the rest are absent is not known. V, J and clone size are taken as reported in that table, and D and trimming were inferred from the DNA itself. The sample table holds about 200,000 clones, of which about 78% were seen once. Around 4% of the sample lies in the top ten.

The sample taken for sequencing was PBMCs. Recombination connected TRBV4-1 to TRBJ2-3; tentative D gene TRBD2, with 6 bases matching. This sequence originates from a male donor in good health and CMV-seronegative. Here is the DNA: TGCGCCAGCAGCCAAGATGGGCGGAGGGCCGGCCGCACAGATACGCAGTATTTT. Its protein is CASSQDGRRAGRTDTQYF.